This T cell receptor beta chain came from a study of graft-versus-host responses after intestinal transplantation. Study-level results: Peak circulating GvH clone levels tracked with early post-transplant HvG declines.

Regarding this clone: Its antigen is as yet unknown.

The protocol was immunoSEQ multiplex PCR, while the TCRdb copy is restricted to in-frame clones and leaves out a portion. The sample lists just under 30,000 clones, over 60% occurring once. This CDR3 spans 15 amino acids. The germline CDR1 and CDR2 sequences are LGHNT and FRNRAP. V lost 7 bases, J lost 10 bases, and 24 bases lay in between. Graft samples were processed, releasing intraepithelial and lamina propria lymphocytes. This sequence originates from a human patient who received an intestinal transplant, so some T cells may come from the graft donor. This sequence joins TRBV12-5 and TRBJ2-3; D might be TRBD1 (6 bases). This material consisted of ileum tissue, taken 98 days after intestinal transplantation. CDR3 loop: CASARQESSPGAQYF. The CDR3 nucleotides read TGTGCTAGTGCCCGACAGGAGTCCTCCCCCGGGGCGCAGTATTTT.